These 25 T cell receptor beta chains were sequenced from one sample in a study of shared T cell receptors in the human thymus. Measured with immunoSEQ multiplex PCR; TCRdb has only the in-frame clones, and not every one. The table shows some 700,000 clones, with around 89% occurring only once. This sample also belongs to another study, concerning human thymus T cells.

The sequencing input was thymocytes. The receptor set was obtained from a boy in the first two years of life with a congenital heart defect.

This sequence joins TRBV30 and TRBJ1-3; possible D gene TRBD1, 6 bases. The CDR3 sequence is 15 residues long. The ends were cut back, 5 bases at V and 9 bases at J, with 23 bases in the middle. Germline assignment: CDR1 GTSNPN and CDR2 SVGIG (reference sequence). The CDR3 nucleotides are TGTGCCTGGTTACCGGGACACGGTTTTATGAGCACCATATATTTT. Its translation is CAWLPGHGFMSTIYF. Based on the CDR3 plus reference TRBV30 and TRBJ1-3, the full variable domain is SQTIHQWPATLVQPVGSPLSLECTVEGTSNPNLYWYRQAAGRGLQLLFYSVGIGQISSEVPQNLSASRPQDRQFILSSKKLLLSDSGFYLCAWLPGHGFMSTIYFGEGSWLTVV.

The rearrangement joins TRBV29-1 to TRBJ2-3; 11 nucleotides match TRBD2. In germline, CDR1 is SQVTM, CDR2 ANQGSEA. The V segment lost 7 bases and the J segment 1 base; nucleotides outside the gene matches: 13. The CDR3 covers 17 residues. The CDR3: CSAPTSGGKKRTDTQYF. The CDR3 DNA sequence: TGCAGCGCCCCAACTAGCGGGGGAAAAAAGCGCACAGATACGCAGTATTTT.

The V call is TRBV7-9, the J call TRBJ1-1, with D perhaps TRBD1 (5 bases). Germline V CDR1 and CDR2: SEHNR, FQNEAQ (reference sequence). The germline V and J ends were trimmed by 5 bases and 3 bases, with 19 bases remaining between them. CDR3 length: 16 residues. The CDR3 spells CASSPAGGTRYTEAFF. CDR3 nucleotide sequence: TGTGCCAGCAGCCCGGCGGGGGGTACGCGCTACACTGAAGCTTTCTTT.

The V and J genes are TRBV4-3 and TRBJ2-4; 7 positions match TRBD2. The V gene end was trimmed by 0 bases and the J gene end by 1 base; junction bases not matched to a gene: 6. This CDR3 comprises 17 residues. Germline CDR1 and CDR2: LGHNA and YSLEER. The CDR3 DNA sequence: TGCGCCAGCAGCCAAGACGCGCGGGAGCCGGCCAAAAACATTCAGTACTTC. This translates into CASSQDAREPAKNIQYF.

The gene calls are TRBV4-2 and TRBJ2-3, with D unclear. Germline V gene data show CDR1 as LGHNA and CDR2 as YNFKEQ. Trimming took 0 bases from V and 3 from J, leaving 16 bases between them. The CDR3 length is 17 residues. The CDR3 spells CASSQEVPALLTDTQYF. CDR3 coding DNA: TGTGCCAGCAGCCAAGAGGTCCCAGCGCTCCTGACAGATACGCAGTATTTT.

V is TRBV29-1 and J is TRBJ2-1; 7 bases are a match to TRBD2. CDR1 SQVTM and CDR2 ANQGSEA come from the germline V gene. V was clipped by 4 bases and J by 7 bases; unmatched bases: 13. There are 15 residues in the CDR3. The CDR3 DNA reads as TGCAGCGTTGCGATAGGCGGGAGTAGGGCGAATGAGCAGTTCTTC. As protein: CSVAIGGSRANEQFF.

The CDR3: CASSLVTGQGPPYEQYF. CDR3 bases: TGTGCCAGCAGCTTAGTTACGGGACAGGGGCCTCCCTACGAGCAGTACTTC. The chain employs TRBV7-8 and TRBJ2-7; the match to TRBD1 covers 10 bases. CDR3 length equals 17 residues. Trimming took 1 base from V and 2 from J; bases not matched to a gene: 8. Germline-derived CDR1 and CDR2 are SGHVS and FQNEAQ.

The gene calls are TRBV5-6 and TRBJ2-7; the match to TRBD2 covers 11 bases. Germline trimming cut 4 bases from V and 2 bases from J; bases unmatched to any gene: 14. Germline assignment: CDR1 SGHDT and CDR2 YYEEEE. The length of the CDR3 is 18 residues. The CDR3 here is CASSKGTSGLIIPYEQYF. The DNA of the CDR3 is TGTGCCAGCAGCAAAGGGACTAGCGGATTAATTATTCCCTACGAGCAGTACTTC.

The V gene is TRBV11-3, the J gene TRBJ2-2, with TRBD2 identical over 7 bases. Trimming cost V 8 bases and J 3 bases; bases outside gene matches: 6. The CDR3 has 14 amino acids. Germline CDR1 reads SGHNT; CDR2 reads YENEEA. CDR3 loop: CASSGLPDTGELFF. As DNA, the CDR3 is TGTGCCAGCTCGGGACTACCTGACACCGGGGAGCTGTTTTTT.

This clone was picked up a small number of times. The chain is built from TRBV5-6 and TRBJ2-1; 7 bases align to TRBD2. J gave up 6 bases and V 0 bases, and 9 bases lay outside the gene matches. This CDR3 is 16 amino acids long. Germline V gene data show CDR1 as SGHDT and CDR2 as YYEEEE. CDR3 sequence reads: CASSLGAGTNINEQFF. The CDR3 DNA reads as TGTGCCAGCAGCTTGGGAGCCGGGACTAACATCAATGAGCAGTTCTTC.

V usage is TRBV7-9 and J usage is TRBJ2-3; 8 bases line up with TRBD2. V shed 4 bases and J 1 base; nucleotides not matched to a gene: 7. CDR1 SEHNR and CDR2 FQNEAQ come from the germline V gene (reference sequence). The CDR3 spans 16 residues. CDR3 in DNA: TGTGCCAGCAGCTCCCGCCCGGGGGGGCGCACAGATACGCAGTATTTT. Its translation: CASSSRPGGRTDTQYF.

The chain uses TRBV27 and TRBJ2-7; 11 bases align to TRBD2. The ends lost 3 bases at V and 6 bases at J; junction bases unmatched: 7. The germline V gene has CDR1 MNHEY and CDR2 SMNVEV (reference sequence). There are 15 residues in the CDR3. CDR3 DNA: TGTGCCAGCAGTTTGGCTAGCGGGAGGAGTTGCGAGCAGTACTTC. Residues: CASSLASGRSCEQYF.

V usage is TRBV15 and J usage is TRBJ2-1, with 9 bases that match TRBD2. This CDR3 comprises 15 residues. V lost 1 base, J lost 7 bases, and 5 bases stayed unmatched. The germline V gene has CDR1 LNHNV and CDR2 YYDKDF (reference sequence). The CDR3 sequence is CATSRVPSGKNEQFF. The CDR3 nucleotides are TGTGCCACCAGCAGAGTCCCTAGCGGGAAGAATGAGCAGTTCTTC.

The CDR3 region is CAWRELAEEGPDTQYF. In DNA form, the CDR3 reads TGTGCCTGGAGGGAACTAGCGGAGGAGGGGCCAGATACGCAGTATTTT. J is TRBJ2-3 and V is TRBV30; 8 nucleotides agree with TRBD2. The CDR3 sequence is 16 residues long. The ends lost 3 bases at V and 4 bases at J; junction bases unmatched: 12. CDR1 and CDR2 from the germline V gene are GTSNPN and SVGIG (reference sequence). The full variable domain, rest sourced from reference TRBV30 and TRBJ2-3, is SQTIHQWPATLVQPVGSPLSLECTVEGTSNPNLYWYRQAAGRGLQLLFYSVGIGQISSEVPQNLSASRPQDRQFILSSKKLLLSDSGFYLCAWRELAEEGPDTQYFGPGTRLTVL.

The genes are TRBV27 and TRBJ1-5; D may be TRBD1 (5 bases). Deletions cut 6 bases from V and 7 bases from J, with 19 bases between. CDR3 length equals 15 residues. Germline lookup yields CDR1 MNHEY and CDR2 SMNVEV (reference sequence). CDR3 DNA: TGTGCCAGCAGCCCCTTTTCGGGGGAGGGGCAGCCCCAGCATTTT. Protein: CASSPFSGEGQPQHF.

The genes are TRBV28 and TRBJ2-7; tentatively, D is TRBD2 (6 bases). The V end lost 6 bases, the J end lost 0 bases, and 12 bases lay between the germline ends. This CDR3 contains 14 residues. CDR1 MDHEN and CDR2 SYDVKM come from the germline V gene. CDR3 region: CASSPGGSSYEQYF. DNA of the CDR3: TGTGCCAGCAGCCCTGGGGGGTCCTCCTACGAGCAGTACTTC.

The V call is TRBV27, the J call TRBJ2-2; 10 bases are a match to TRBD1. J lost 4 bases, V lost 5 bases, and 28 bases had no gene match. The germline gives CDR1 MNHEY, CDR2 SMNVEV (reference sequence). This CDR3 spans 23 amino acids. Here the CDR3 reads CASSKGRDRGSSGRGGGTGELFF. CDR3 coding DNA: TGTGCCAGCAGTAAGGGCCGGGACAGGGGTAGTAGCGGAAGAGGGGGGGGCACCGGGGAGCTGTTTTTT.

The gene calls are TRBV6-4 and TRBJ1-1, with D tentatively TRBD1 (5 bases). Germline CDR1 MRHNA, CDR2 SNTAGT. The CDR3 length is 14 residues. V was pared by 0 bases and J by 3 bases, with 8 bases between. The CDR3 reads CASSDSFRDTEAFF. The CDR3 coding sequence is TGTGCCAGCAGTGACTCGTTCAGGGACACTGAAGCTTTCTTT.

The chain carries TRBV5-4 and TRBJ2-5; 14 bases fit TRBD2. Germline values: CDR1 SGHNT, CDR2 YYREEE (reference sequence). V lost 4 bases to trimming and J lost 5 bases; unmatched junction nucleotides: 7. CDR3 length: 16 residues. The CDR3, as DNA: TGTGCCAGCAGCCCGACTAGCGGGAGGGCCGGTGAGACCCAGTACTTC. It translates to CASSPTSGRAGETQYF.

The chain joins TRBV4-1 to TRBJ1-1; tentatively, D is TRBD1 (5 bases). This CDR3 has 17 amino acids. Trimming cost V 4 bases and J 4 bases, with 22 bases left between them. The germline CDR1 and CDR2 sequences are MGHRA and YSYEKL. The CDR3 DNA is TGCGCCAGCAGCCGAGCCTTTTCAGGGCGGCGGGGCACTGAAGCTTTCTTT. Protein product: CASSRAFSGRRGTEAFF.

This chain uses TRBV19 with TRBJ1-2, with TRBD1 matching over 8 bases. The germline gives CDR1 LNHDA, CDR2 SQIVND (reference sequence). The CDR3 runs 16 residues. The V and J ends lost 7 bases and 4 bases, in that order; junction bases with no gene match: 14. Here the CDR3 reads CASTPTSGQAIYGYTF. In DNA form, the CDR3 reads TGTGCCAGTACCCCTACATCGGGACAGGCCATCTATGGCTACACCTTC.

CDR3 protein: CASSPRLTGNNEKLFF. The CDR3 DNA reads as TGTGCCAGCAGTCCAAGACTGACAGGGAACAATGAAAAACTGTTTTTT. V and J are TRBV28 and TRBJ1-4; 7 nucleotides align to TRBD1. Germline V gene data show CDR1 as MDHEN and CDR2 as SYDVKM. The V segment lost 5 bases and the J segment 5 bases; nucleotides outside the gene matches: 11. The CDR3 extends over 16 amino acids.

In this sample, this clone turned up a few times. The chain uses TRBV19 and TRBJ2-5; maybe TRBD2 (6 bases). The germline V gene encodes CDR1 LNHDA and CDR2 SQIVND (reference sequence). The CDR3 has 14 residues. Trimming took 8 bases from V and 4 from J, leaving 17 bases between them. As DNA, the CDR3 is TGTGCCAGTGGCCCCGGAGGGGATATAGAGACCCAGTACTTC. This sequence encodes CASGPGGDIETQYF. The full variable domain, with the rest looked up from reference TRBV19 and TRBJ2-5, is DGGITQSPKYLFRKEGQNVTLSCEQNLNHDAMYWYRQDPGQGLRLIYYSQIVNDFQKGDIAEGYSVSREKKESFPLTVTSAQKNPTAFYLCASGPGGDIETQYFGPGTRLLVL.

V and J are TRBV9 and TRBJ1-2, with 12 bases fitting TRBD1. The length of the CDR3 is 16 residues. The germline V gene encodes CDR1 SGDLS and CDR2 YYNGEE. J was trimmed by 8 bases and V by 0 bases; bases with no gene match: 8. CDR3 sequence reads: CASSVEVGQGASGYTF. In nucleotides, the CDR3 is TGTGCCAGCAGCGTAGAAGTGGGACAGGGGGCGAGCGGCTACACCTTC.

This chain links TRBV4-3 with TRBJ2-2, with D perhaps matching TRBD2 (5 bases). This CDR3 contains 16 residues. The ends were cut back, 0 bases at V and 3 bases at J, with 11 bases in the middle. The V gene's germline CDR1 is LGHNA and CDR2 YSLEER. This CDR3 is CASSQDRRSYTGELFF. CDR3 bases: TGCGCCAGCAGCCAAGATCGGAGGAGTTACACCGGGGAGCTGTTTTTT.